The rows below give T cell receptor beta chains drawn from one sample of a study of low-dose radiotherapy and immunotherapy resistance in tumors. TCRdb used MiXCR to reprocess the reads, holding one entry per CDR3 protein. The repertoire holds 95,000 to 100,000 distinct CDR3 sequences, with around 20% as singletons. The specimen comprised PBMCs, sampled after low-dose radiotherapy plus immunotherapy. Receptors originate from a male donor with prostate cancer. The CDR3 runs from the conserved cysteine through the conserved F or W. A D gene is named only where the DNA matches it firmly. Size is omitted from some rows. Given values are once, few, many or a class for expanded clones.

clone_size | j_call | d_call | v_call | cdr3_aa | cdr3_nt
many | TRBJ1-6 | TRBD1 | TRBV14 | CASSRGTGGPNNSPLHF | TGTGCCAGCAGCCGGGGGACAGGAGGCCCCAATAATTCACCCCTCCACTTT
many | TRBJ2-7 | TRBD2 | TRBV6-1 | CASSSSGGSYEQYF | TGTGCCAGCAGTTCTAGCGGGGGCTCCTACGAGCAGTACTTC
many | TRBJ1-1 | . | TRBV20-1 | CSASRLGGGETPFIMNTEAFF | TGCAGTGCCTCCCGACTGGGGGGGGGAGAGACCCCGTTCATCATGAACACTGAAGCTTTCTTT
. | TRBJ2-7 | TRBD1 | TRBV28 | CASSFWSVRTGTYEQYF | TGTGCCAGCAGTTTTTGGTCCGTTAGGACAGGAACCTACGAGCAGTACTTC
. | TRBJ2-7 | . | TRBV7-2 | CASSRQGGQRAYEQYF | TGTGCCAGCAGCAGGCAAGGCGGACAGCGAGCCTACGAGCAGTACTTC
many | TRBJ2-4 | . | TRBV10-3 | CAISTGTAKNIQYF | TGTGCCATCAGTACCGGGACAGCCAAAAACATTCAGTACTTC
many | TRBJ2-3 | . | TRBV5-1 | CASSWARVSDTDTQYF | TGCGCCAGCAGCTGGGCCAGGGTTTCGGACACAGATACGCAGTATTTT
many | TRBJ2-5 | TRBD2 | TRBV4-2 | CASSHPAGIAGEQETQYF | TGTGCCAGCAGCCATCCCGCGGGGATAGCGGGGGAGCAAGAGACCCAGTACTTC
many | TRBJ1-4 | . | TRBV7-2 | CAGGGDSRQKLFF | TGTGCCGGGGGGGGGGATTCACGGCAAAAACTGTTTTTT
many | TRBJ2-1 | . | TRBV26 | CASIGWGTSGYNEQFF | TGTGCCAGCATCGGGTGGGGGACTAGCGGGTACAATGAGCAGTTCTTC
many | TRBJ1-1 | TRBD1 | TRBV2 | CASWGQATLNTEAFF | TGTGCCAGCTGGGGACAGGCGACCTTGAACACTGAAGCTTTCTTT
once | TRBJ2-7 | . | TRBV14 | CASSQDWPANEQYF | TGTGCCAGCAGCCAAGATTGGCCCGCGAACGAGCAGTACTTC
many | TRBJ2-3 | TRBD2 | TRBV6-1 | CASSYTSGTDTQYF | TGTGCCAGCAGTTACACTAGCGGCACAGATACGCAGTATTTT
many | TRBJ2-7 | TRBD2 | TRBV7-9 | CASSSTGLAGDRSYEQYF | TGTGCCAGCAGCTCGACAGGGCTAGCGGGGGACCGATCTTACGAGCAGTACTTC
many | TRBJ2-7 | . | TRBV4-3 | CASSQGPRVSDEQYF | TGCGCCAGCAGCCAAGGACCCAGGGTCTCAGACGAGCAGTACTTC
many | TRBJ2-3 | . | TRBV5-4 | CASSPTGRGTDTQYF | TGTGCCAGCAGCCCAACAGGGCGGGGCACAGATACGCAGTATTTT
many | TRBJ2-7 | . | TRBV5-4 | CASSPGTHEQYF | TGTGCCAGCAGCCCCGGGACCCACGAGCAGTACTTC
many | TRBJ2-7 | TRBD2 | TRBV11-2 | CASSLKLGEGYEQYF | TGTGCCAGCAGCTTAAAGCTGGGGGAGGGCTACGAGCAGTACTTC
few | TRBJ2-5 | TRBD2 | TRBV28 | CASRSLPSGGQETQYF | TGTGCCAGCAGGTCTCTACCCAGCGGGGGCCAAGAGACCCAGTACTTC
few | TRBJ1-2 | . | TRBV25-1 | CASSSRGYGSGYTF | TGTGCCAGCTCGAGCAGGGGATATGGTTCTGGCTACACCTTC
many | TRBJ2-3 | TRBD1 | TRBV7-2 | CASSLTGGLEDTQYF | TGTGCCAGCAGCTTGACAGGGGGCTTGGAAGATACGCAGTATTTT
many | TRBJ1-6 | . | TRBV12-3/TRBV12-4 | CASSPTGQDSPLHF | TGTGCCAGCAGTCCAACAGGGCAAGATTCACCCCTCCACTTT
many | TRBJ2-3 | . | TRBV5-1 | CASSRSARVTDTQYF | TGCGCCAGCAGTCGAAGCGCAAGGGTGACAGATACGCAGTATTTT
many | TRBJ1-2 | . | TRBV12-3/TRBV12-4 | CASSRSGTYGYTF | TGTGCCAGCAGTCGTTCAGGGACCTATGGCTACACCTTC
many | TRBJ1-1 | . | TRBV7-8 | CASSLVVNTEAFF | TGTGCCAGCAGCTTAGTAGTAAACACTGAAGCTTTCTTT
many | TRBJ1-3 | . | TRBV29-1 | CSVTRGGSSGNTIYF | TGCAGCGTGACGAGAGGGGGAAGCTCTGGAAACACCATATATTTT
many | TRBJ2-1 | TRBD1 | TRBV3-1 | CASSPRQGVSYNEQFF | TGTGCCAGCAGCCCAAGACAGGGGGTCTCCTACAATGAGCAGTTCTTC
many | TRBJ2-7 | TRBD1 | TRBV20-1 | CSAGGQAAYEQYF | TGCAGTGCTGGGGGACAGGCCGCCTACGAGCAGTACTTC
few | TRBJ2-3 | TRBD2 | TRBV5-1 | CASSSLAGESTDTQYF | TGCGCCAGCAGCTCATTAGCGGGGGAGAGCACAGATACGCAGTATTTT
many | TRBJ2-3 | TRBD2 | TRBV20-1 | CSAREGVSGTGDTQYF | TGCAGTGCCCGGGAGGGAGTTAGTGGGACGGGGGATACGCAGTATTTT
many | TRBJ1-5 | . | TRBV20-1 | CSASSEGPNQPQHF | TGCAGTGCTAGTTCCGAGGGTCCTAATCAGCCCCAGCATTTT
many | TRBJ1-5 | . | TRBV5-3 | CATELTGSNQPQHF | TGTGCCACCGAACTTACAGGCAGCAATCAGCCCCAGCATTTT
many | TRBJ2-5 | . | TRBV5-4 | CASSLVTGGETQYF | TGTGCCAGCAGCTTGGTCACGGGTGGAGAGACCCAGTACTTC
many | TRBJ1-2 | TRBD1 | TRBV5-6 | CASSQGQSYGYTF | TGTGCCAGCAGCCAGGGACAGTCCTATGGCTACACCTTC
many | TRBJ2-1 | . | TRBV29-1 | CSVGRVDEQFF | TGCAGCGTTGGCAGGGTGGATGAGCAGTTCTTC
many | TRBJ2-3 | . | TRBV28 | CASSLEPTTDTQYF | TGTGCCAGCAGTTTGGAGCCGACCACAGATACGCAGTATTTT
. | TRBJ2-5 | TRBD2 | TRBV3-1 | CASSQGVAGGQQETQYF | TGTGCCAGCAGCCAAGGAGTTGCGGGAGGCCAACAAGAGACCCAGTACTTC
few | TRBJ1-1 | . | TRBV30 | CAWRRTLNTEAFF | TGTGCCTGGAGGCGGACTCTGAACACTGAAGCTTTCTTT
. | TRBJ2-5 | . | TRBV28 | CASTLDSHQETQYF | TGTGCCAGCACGTTGGACAGCCACCAAGAGACCCAGTACTTC
. | TRBJ2-7 | . | TRBV3-1 | CASSQAYRSAYEQYF | TGTGCCAGCAGCCAAGCTTACAGGTCAGCCTACGAGCAGTACTTC
many | TRBJ2-5 | TRBD2 | TRBV12-3/TRBV12-4 | CASSGGYQETQYF | TGTGCCAGTTCGGGGGGATACCAAGAGACCCAGTACTTC
once | TRBJ2-5 | TRBD1 | TRBV14 | CASSQRTGVEETQYF | TGTGCCAGCAGCCAACGGACAGGGGTGGAAGAGACCCAGTACTTC